This TCR beta chain is from a study of blood T cell repertoires in COVID-19. Study information: Acute-phase and convalescent COVID-19 samples originated in the United States, Italy and Spain. PBMCs, B-cell-depleted T cells, or T cells were the source of the cDNA or gDNA that made up the material.

Per the germline V gene, CDR1 is SGHNT and CDR2 is YYREEE (reference sequence). The CDR3 is 15 residues long. Germline trimming cut 4 bases from V and 8 bases from J; bases unmatched to any gene: 11. Per the authors' pipeline: Reference gene primer amplification gave nucleated cell count estimates. Profiling relied on immunoSEQ multiplex PCR, and the TCRdb table lists in-frame clones only, not all of them. Clone size and V and J calls were adopted from that table, with D and trimming inferred from the DNA. The table records about 100,000 clones, more than 90% of them present only once. The source material was peripheral blood. The chain couples TRBV5-4 to TRBJ2-3; 9 bases align to TRBD1. The receptor comes from a man between 65 and 79 years old with acute or convalescent COVID-19. The CDR3 is CASSTPGQGRGTQYF. CDR3 DNA sequence: TGTGCCAGCAGCACCCCGGGACAGGGAAGAGGTACGCAGTATTTT.